A selection of T cell receptor beta chains follows, all from one sample in a study of T cells in Graves' hyperthyroidism and ophthalmopathy. Via MiXCR, TCRdb re-called the multiplex PCR reads, giving one row per CDR3 protein. The sample carries 400,000 or so distinct CDR3 sequences, 13% to 15% recorded once. The sequenced sample consisted of blood. The source is a woman between 25 and 40 years old with Graves' ophthalmopathy. The CDR3 runs from the conserved cysteine through the conserved F or W. The D gene is left open where the match is weak. Size is omitted from some rows. Given values are once, few, many or a class for expanded clones.

abundance: many; j_gene: TRBJ2-2; d_gene: -; v_gene: TRBV7-9; CDR3aa: CASSRAANRLYTGELFF; CDR3nt: TGTGCCAGCAGCCGGGCTGCGAACAGGTTATACACCGGGGAGCTGTTTTTT
abundance: many; j_gene: TRBJ2-1; d_gene: TRBD2; v_gene: TRBV15; CDR3aa: CATSRDLAGSDEQFF; CDR3nt: TGTGCCACCAGCAGAGATCTAGCGGGGAGCGATGAGCAGTTCTTC
abundance: many; j_gene: TRBJ2-5; d_gene: -; v_gene: TRBV7-9; CDR3aa: CASSLSRETQYF; CDR3nt: TGTGCCAGCAGCTTATCCCGGGAGACCCAGTACTTC
abundance: few; j_gene: TRBJ2-2; d_gene: -; v_gene: TRBV7-8; CDR3aa: CASSLVGGNGELFF; CDR3nt: TGTGCCAGCAGCTTAGTAGGAGGGAATGGGGAGCTGTTTTTT
abundance: -; j_gene: TRBJ1-2; d_gene: TRBD1; v_gene: TRBV20-1; CDR3aa: CSALPPRGLVDGYTF; CDR3nt: TGCAGTGCTTTACCCCCCAGGGGGCTTGTGGATGGCTACACCTTC
abundance: many; j_gene: TRBJ2-6; d_gene: -; v_gene: TRBV2; CDR3aa: CASKRQSSSGANVLTF; CDR3nt: TGTGCCAGCAAAAGACAAAGCTCATCTGGGGCCAACGTCCTGACTTTC
abundance: many; j_gene: TRBJ2-5; d_gene: TRBD2; v_gene: TRBV20-1; CDR3aa: CSARASGARQETQYF; CDR3nt: TGCAGTGCTAGAGCAAGCGGGGCTCGCCAAGAGACCCAGTACTTC
abundance: many; j_gene: TRBJ2-3; d_gene: -; v_gene: TRBV11-2; CDR3aa: CASSSSGYAQYF; CDR3nt: TGTGCCAGCAGCTCCTCGGGTTATGCGCAGTATTTT
abundance: few; j_gene: TRBJ2-7; d_gene: TRBD1; v_gene: TRBV9; CDR3aa: CASSGDGTGDSGRSSYEQYF; CDR3nt: TGTGCCAGCAGCGGAGATGGGACAGGGGATTCGGGCCGGAGCTCCTACGAGCAGTACTTC
abundance: many; j_gene: TRBJ2-3; d_gene: TRBD2; v_gene: TRBV24-1; CDR3aa: CATSDTLAGPRTDTQYF; CDR3nt: TGTGCCACCAGTGATACTCTAGCGGGGCCCCGCACAGATACGCAGTATTTT
abundance: many; j_gene: TRBJ1-5; d_gene: TRBD1; v_gene: TRBV27; CDR3aa: CASSLLGTAYSNQPQHF; CDR3nt: TGTGCCAGCAGTTTACTTGGGACAGCTTATAGCAATCAGCCCCAGCATTTT
abundance: many; j_gene: TRBJ2-3; d_gene: -; v_gene: TRBV7-2; CDR3aa: CASSLSQDTQYF; CDR3nt: TGTGCCAGCAGCTTAAGTCAAGATACGCAGTATTTT
abundance: many; j_gene: TRBJ2-1; d_gene: -; v_gene: TRBV7-3; CDR3aa: CASSPEPKSSYNEQFF; CDR3nt: TGTGCCAGCAGCCCCGAACCGAAGAGCTCCTACAATGAGCAGTTCTTC
abundance: -; j_gene: TRBJ1-5; d_gene: -; v_gene: TRBV28; CDR3aa: CASSLLGAQPQHF; CDR3nt: TGTGCCAGCAGTTTATTAGGGGCTCAGCCCCAGCATTTT
abundance: few; j_gene: TRBJ2-1; d_gene: -; v_gene: TRBV7-9; CDR3aa: CASSLEGMGNNEQFF; CDR3nt: TGTGCCAGCAGCTTAGAGGGGATGGGGAACAATGAGCAGTTCTTC
abundance: many; j_gene: TRBJ1-2; d_gene: -; v_gene: TRBV5-1; CDR3aa: CASSSPQGSGYGYTF; CDR3nt: TGCGCCAGCAGCTCCCCCCAGGGATCCGGCTATGGCTACACCTTC
abundance: few; j_gene: TRBJ1-6; d_gene: -; v_gene: TRBV24-1; CDR3aa: CATSDREGRSPLHF; CDR3nt: TGTGCCACCAGTGATCGGGAGGGACGGTCACCCCTCCACTTT
abundance: many; j_gene: TRBJ2-3; d_gene: -; v_gene: TRBV15; CDR3aa: CATSRVADTQYF; CDR3nt: TGTGCCACCAGCAGAGTAGCGGATACGCAGTATTTT
abundance: many; j_gene: TRBJ2-3; d_gene: -; v_gene: TRBV2; CDR3aa: CASSVVGGDTQYF; CDR3nt: TGTGCCAGCAGTGTTGTGGGGGGAGATACGCAGTATTTT
abundance: -; j_gene: TRBJ1-2; d_gene: -; v_gene: TRBV10-3; CDR3aa: CAISGFSGNYGYTF; CDR3nt: TGTGCCATCAGTGGTTTTTCAGGGAACTATGGCTACACCTTC
abundance: many; j_gene: TRBJ2-1; d_gene: -; v_gene: TRBV28; CDR3aa: CASSLMRSFDTEQFF; CDR3nt: TGTGCCAGCAGTTTAATGAGAAGCTTTGACACTGAGCAGTTCTTC
abundance: -; j_gene: TRBJ2-1; d_gene: TRBD2; v_gene: TRBV20-1; CDR3aa: CSAKQTSGGNNEQFF; CDR3nt: TGCAGTGCTAAACAAACTAGCGGGGGGAACAATGAGCAGTTCTTC
abundance: few; j_gene: TRBJ1-2; d_gene: -; v_gene: TRBV19; CDR3aa: CASTLTGYGYTF; CDR3nt: TGTGCCAGTACCTTGACAGGCTATGGCTACACCTTC
abundance: many; j_gene: TRBJ2-3; d_gene: -; v_gene: TRBV7-2; CDR3aa: CASSSSPTDTQYF; CDR3nt: TGTGCCAGCAGCTCCAGTCCAACAGATACGCAGTATTTT
abundance: many; j_gene: TRBJ1-6; d_gene: -; v_gene: TRBV30; CDR3aa: CAWSGPGTGPLHF; CDR3nt: TGTGCCTGGAGCGGCCCCGGGACGGGACCCCTCCACTTT
abundance: many; j_gene: TRBJ2-6; d_gene: -; v_gene: TRBV2; CDR3aa: CAAWGEGVSGANVLTF; CDR3nt: TGTGCCGCATGGGGGGAAGGGGTCTCTGGGGCCAACGTCCTGACTTTC
abundance: few; j_gene: TRBJ2-7; d_gene: -; v_gene: TRBV29-1; CDR3aa: CSVSWKQDSYEQYF; CDR3nt: TGCAGCGTGTCCTGGAAACAAGATTCCTACGAGCAGTACTTC
abundance: many; j_gene: TRBJ2-7; d_gene: -; v_gene: TRBV14; CDR3aa: CASSQCLQSYEQYF; CDR3nt: TGTGCCAGCAGCCAATGCCTACAGTCATACGAGCAGTACTTC
abundance: many; j_gene: TRBJ1-5; d_gene: TRBD1; v_gene: TRBV28; CDR3aa: CASSLIQGASTQPQHF; CDR3nt: TGTGCCAGCAGTTTAATACAGGGGGCAAGCACTCAGCCCCAGCATTTT
abundance: many; j_gene: TRBJ1-1; d_gene: -; v_gene: TRBV7-2; CDR3aa: CASSPDSYTEAFF; CDR3nt: TGTGCCAGCAGCCCCGACAGCTACACTGAAGCTTTCTTT
abundance: many; j_gene: TRBJ2-5; d_gene: TRBD1; v_gene: TRBV20-1; CDR3aa: CSAGGQGAREQYF; CDR3nt: TGCAGCGCCGGGGGACAGGGGGCAAGAGAGCAGTACTTC
abundance: few; j_gene: TRBJ1-4; d_gene: -; v_gene: TRBV20-1; CDR3aa: CSARLGGEKLFF; CDR3nt: TGCAGTGCTAGGCTCGGGGGTGAAAAACTGTTTTTT
abundance: many; j_gene: TRBJ2-5; d_gene: -; v_gene: TRBV18; CDR3aa: CASSSLPQETQYF; CDR3nt: TGTGCCAGCTCATCACTACCTCAAGAGACCCAGTACTTC
abundance: many; j_gene: TRBJ2-5; d_gene: -; v_gene: TRBV20-1; CDR3aa: CRTGQGGLRETQYF; CDR3nt: TGCAGAACCGGACAGGGAGGGCTTAGGGAGACCCAGTACTTC
abundance: many; j_gene: TRBJ2-3; d_gene: TRBD2; v_gene: TRBV18; CDR3aa: CASSILAGDGTDTQYF; CDR3nt: TGTGCCAGCTCAATACTAGCGGGGGACGGCACAGATACGCAGTATTTT
abundance: many; j_gene: TRBJ2-2; d_gene: -; v_gene: TRBV3-1; CDR3aa: CASSHTGGTGELFF; CDR3nt: TGTGCCAGCAGCCATACTGGGGGGACCGGGGAGCTGTTTTTT
abundance: many; j_gene: TRBJ2-7; d_gene: TRBD2; v_gene: TRBV2; CDR3aa: CASSPRLATYEQYF; CDR3nt: TGTGCCAGCAGTCCTAGACTAGCCACCTACGAGCAGTACTTC
abundance: many; j_gene: TRBJ2-7; d_gene: TRBD1; v_gene: TRBV6-5; CDR3aa: CASSYLTGGSYEQYF; CDR3nt: TGTGCCAGCAGTTACTTGACAGGGGGCTCCTACGAGCAGTACTTC
abundance: many; j_gene: TRBJ1-5; d_gene: -; v_gene: TRBV12-3/TRBV12-4; CDR3aa: CASSDFSLTSLNQPQHF; CDR3nt: TGTGCCAGCAGTGATTTCTCCCTGACCTCGTTGAATCAGCCCCAGCATTTT
abundance: many; j_gene: TRBJ1-5; d_gene: -; v_gene: TRBV27; CDR3aa: CASSLDSMGSNQPQHF; CDR3nt: TGTGCCAGCAGTCTAGACAGTATGGGCAGCAATCAGCCCCAGCATTTT
abundance: -; j_gene: TRBJ1-4; d_gene: TRBD1; v_gene: TRBV29-1; CDR3aa: CSVETGTATNEKLFF; CDR3nt: TGCAGCGTTGAAACAGGGACAGCAACTAATGAAAAACTGTTTTTT